The 9 T cell receptor beta chains in this list originate from one sample, sequenced in a study of blood T cell repertoires in COVID-19 (dated by TCRdb to the early 2020s). The library was generated by the immunoSEQ multiplex PCR assay. TCRdb took this table from immuneACCESS and kept in-frame rearrangements with V and J called. Such tables lack part of the clones; where checked against another copy, unresolved V genes explain under half of the gap, and the rest is unexplained. Counted in this sample were around 94,000 clones; 75% to 95% of them appeared once. 4.2% of the sample goes to the ten largest clones. Sequences were obtained from peripheral blood. The receptor set was obtained from a man in his late teens or twenties with acute or convalescent COVID-19.

This rearrangement joins TRBV6-2 or TRBV6-3 to TRBJ2-7; TRBD2 matches at 11 bases. CDR1 is MNHEY, CDR2 SVGEGT, per germline. The CDR3 has 16 residues. V lost 2 bases and J lost 3; bases outside the gene matches: 6. This CDR3 reads CASSYVRGLAVYEQYF. CDR3 DNA sequence: TGTGCCAGCAGTTACGTTAGGGGACTAGCGGTCTACGAGCAGTACTTC.

CDR3 protein: CASSPDGDTVYGYTF. The CDR3, as DNA: TGTGCCAGCTCACCTGATGGGGACACAGTCTATGGCTACACCTTC. V is TRBV18 and J is TRBJ1-2; a weak D match, TRBD1 (6 bases). Trimming took 3 bases from V and 4 from J, leaving 15 bases between them. This CDR3 contains 15 residues. The V gene's germline CDR1 is KGHSH and CDR2 LQKENI.

This chain uses TRBV9 with TRBJ2-2, with D unresolved. The CDR3 extends over 14 amino acids. The V gene lost 0 bases and the J gene lost 4 bases, with 7 bases spanning the gap. Germline V CDR1 and CDR2: SGDLS, YYNGEE. Written as DNA, the CDR3 is TGTGCCAGCAGCGTAGGTCTGTCCACCGGGGAGCTGTTTTTT. This codes for CASSVGLSTGELFF.

The chain recombines TRBV4-2 with TRBJ2-7; 9 bases map to TRBD2. With 0 bases clipped from V and 6 bases from J, the junction kept 9 bases outside the gene matches. This CDR3 has 16 amino acids. Germline V gene sequence: CDR1 LGHNA, CDR2 YNFKEQ. CDR3 loop: CASSQDQAGGPAEQYF. CDR3 coding DNA: TGTGCCAGCAGCCAAGATCAGGCGGGGGGGCCTGCCGAGCAGTACTTC.

J is TRBJ1-5 and V is TRBV6-2 or TRBV6-3; D is possibly TRBD1 (5 bases). The germline gives CDR1 MNHEY, CDR2 SVGEGT. The CDR3 contains 14 residues. Trimming left V 5 bases short and J 0 bases short, with 8 bases between. CDR3 DNA sequence: TGTGCCAGCAGTAAGACAGTTAGCAATCAGCCCCAGCATTTT. The encoded protein is CASSKTVSNQPQHF.

The chain uses TRBV5-1 and TRBJ1-1, with TRBD1 as a possible D gene (6 bases). CDR1 is SGHRS and CDR2 is YFSETQ in the germline V gene. The V and J ends lost 0 bases and 1 base respectively, with 16 bases between them. The CDR3 runs to 17 residues. The CDR3 bases are TGCGCCAGCAGCTTGGAAGCCTTCGGGACACCGAACACTGAAGCTTTCTTT. As protein: CASSLEAFGTPNTEAFF.

The CDR3 DNA reads TGTGCCAGCAGTTTGTACCGACAGACTTCACCCCTCCACTTT. Translating gives CASSLYRQTSPLHF. The V and J genes are TRBV27 and TRBJ1-6, with D tentatively TRBD1 (5 bases). Germline CDR1 MNHEY, CDR2 SMNVEV (reference sequence). This CDR3 comprises 14 residues. Between the trimmed V and J ends, which lost 3 bases and 9 bases, there was a span of 12 bases.

The V and J genes are TRBV20-1 and TRBJ1-5; perhaps TRBD1 as D (6 bases). The CDR3 runs 16 residues. V shed 3 bases and J shed 0 bases, with 15 bases lying between them. Germline V lookup: CDR1 DFQATT, CDR2 SNEGSKA (reference sequence). The CDR3 DNA sequence: TGCAGTGCTAGTAACCTACAGGGATATAGCAATCAGCCCCAGCATTTT. Amino acid sequence: CSASNLQGYSNQPQHF.

The genes are TRBV30 and TRBJ1-1, with TRBD1 matching 9 bases. The CDR3 has 13 amino acids. Germline CDR1 and CDR2: GTSNPN and SVGIG (reference sequence). J was trimmed by 6 bases and V by 3 bases; bases with no gene match: 5. The CDR3 region has the DNA TGTGCCTGGAGGCGGGACAGGGCTTCTGAAGCTTTCTTT. This sequence encodes CAWRRDRASEAFF. Drawing the rest from reference TRBV30 and TRBJ1-1, the complete variable domain is SQTIHQWPATLVQPVGSPLSLECTVEGTSNPNLYWYRQAAGRGLQLLFYSVGIGQISSEVPQNLSASRPQDRQFILSSKKLLLSDSGFYLCAWRRDRASEAFFGQGTRLTVV.